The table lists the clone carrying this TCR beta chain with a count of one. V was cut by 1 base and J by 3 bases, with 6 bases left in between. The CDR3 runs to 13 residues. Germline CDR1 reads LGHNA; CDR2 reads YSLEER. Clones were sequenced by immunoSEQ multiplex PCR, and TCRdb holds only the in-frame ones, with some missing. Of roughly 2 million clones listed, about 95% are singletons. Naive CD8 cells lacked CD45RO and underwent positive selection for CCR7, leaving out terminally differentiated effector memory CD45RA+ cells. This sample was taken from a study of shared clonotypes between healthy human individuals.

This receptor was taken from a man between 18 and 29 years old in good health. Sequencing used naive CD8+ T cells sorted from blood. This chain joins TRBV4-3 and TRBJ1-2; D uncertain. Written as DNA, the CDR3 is TGCGCCAGCAGCCAAGGGTTGGACTATGGCTACACCTTC. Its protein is CASSQGLDYGYTF.